The T cell receptor (beta chain) described here comes from a study of blood T cell repertoires in COVID-19. Turning to the study itself: Samples taken during acute and convalescent COVID-19 were collected in the United States, Italy and Spain. T cells, B-cell-depleted T cells, or PBMCs provided the cDNA or gDNA that served as material.

The germline CDR1 and CDR2 sequences are SGHRS and YFSETQ. With V trimmed by 1 base and J by 5 bases, 4 bases remained unmatched. CDR3 length: 15 amino acids. In the original workflow: Amplification from reference gene primers served as the basis for estimated nucleated cell counts. Measured with immunoSEQ multiplex PCR; TCRdb has only the in-frame clones, and not every one. V, J and clone size were drawn from that table, and D and trimming were deduced from the DNA. The repertoire holds about 160,000 clones, with 65% to 85% as singletons. Sequencing was done on a sample of peripheral blood. This sequence originates from a woman of 80 years or more with active or convalescent COVID-19. This chain connects TRBV5-1 to TRBJ1-5, with 9 bases lining up with TRBD1. For the CDR3, the DNA is TGCGCCAGCAGCTTGACGGGACAGGGACATCAGCCCCAGCATTTT. This codes for CASSLTGQGHQPQHF. Full variable domain (rest looked up from reference TRBV5-1 and TRBJ1-5): KAGVTQTPRYLIKTRGQQVTLSCSPISGHRSVSWYQQTPGQGLQFLFEYFSETQRNKGNFPGRFSGRQFSNSRSEMNVSTLELGDSALYLCASSLTGQGHQPQHFGDGTRLSIL.